This TCR beta chain was identified in a study of control samples from healthy donors and cancer patients. Profiled with immunoSEQ multiplex PCR; TCRdb holds only in-frame clones, not every one. There are 130,000 or so clones in the sample; more than 80% occur only once, and roughly 2.5% lies in the top ten. With 7 bases removed from V and 3 bases from J, the gap between germline ends came to 12 bases. The CDR3 sequence is 13 residues long. The germline V gene has CDR1 MNHEY and CDR2 SVGAGI. V usage is TRBV6-5 and J usage is TRBJ1-1, with D unresolved. This receptor was obtained from a man aged 35 to 55 in good health. Sample: blood. CDR3 DNA sequence: TGTGCCAGCAAGCGCCCTGAGGACACTGAAGCTTTCTTT. Its protein is CASKRPEDTEAFF.